This T cell receptor (beta chain) was documented in a study of cytomegalovirus exposure and HLA in healthy donors. The study, taken as a whole, reports: A subsequent analysis found that TCR clusters from the first cohort also tended to co-occur in the 90 to 150 validation repertoires, with 90% to 95% of cluster scores above 0. Researchers counted about 150 TCR beta chains as cytomegalovirus-associated. Among the CMV-associated chains, three were confirmed in vitro as specific for CMV antigens. Most TCR sequences proved rare, with some public TCRs found in many donors.

Only in-frame clones appear in the TCRdb table, and some are missing; sequencing was by immunoSEQ multiplex PCR. The sample lists 100,000 to 120,000 clones; under 85% were seen once. This CDR3 has 16 residues. After removal of 5 bases from V and 5 bases from J, the junction contained 12 bases not matched to a gene. CDR1 is MNHEY and CDR2 is SMNVEV in the germline V gene (reference sequence). This clone was picked up one time. Its antigen is not identified. The source is a woman in her late teens or twenties in good health and CMV-seronegative. The sample taken for sequencing was PBMCs. The chain is built from TRBV27 and TRBJ2-5; 9 bases are a match to TRBD2. The CDR3 is CASSRVGLAGRETQYF. CDR3 bases: TGTGCCAGCAGTAGGGTGGGGCTAGCGGGGAGGGAGACCCAGTACTTC.